Each of the 3 T cell receptor beta chains below was sequenced from the same sample in a study of blood T cell repertoires in COVID-19. Here immunoSEQ multiplex PCR was the method, and the copy in TCRdb shows in-frame clones only, minus some. Among 130,000 or so clones listed, around nine tenths were seen once. Sequencing was performed on peripheral blood. All receptors derive from a woman aged 70 to 79 with COVID-19, enrolled during active disease.

V is TRBV28 and J is TRBJ1-1; D remains unclear. Trimming removed 3 bases at V and 0 bases at J, with 8 bases between. Germline V gives CDR1 MDHEN, CDR2 SYDVKM. This CDR3 spans 14 amino acids. CDR3 in DNA: TGTGCCAGCAGTTTCAGGCCGATGAACACTGAAGCTTTCTTT. It translates to CASSFRPMNTEAFF.

This chain links TRBV5-1 with TRBJ2-3; 9 bases align to TRBD2. This CDR3 has 16 amino acids. After removal of 0 bases from V and 4 bases from J, the junction contained 6 bases not matched to a gene. The germline gives CDR1 SGHRS, CDR2 YFSETQ. Written as DNA, the CDR3 is TGCGCCAGCAGCTTGGTTCTAGCGGGGTTAGCAGATACGCAGTATTTT. Translation gives CASSLVLAGLADTQYF.

CDR3 coding DNA: TGTGCCATCAGGGCCCCGGGCACTGAAGCTTTCTTT. This sequence encodes CAIRAPGTEAFF. The V and J genes are TRBV10-3 and TRBJ1-1, with D uncertain. The CDR3 runs to 12 residues. The germline V gene has CDR1 ENHRY and CDR2 SYGVKD. V lost 6 bases and J lost 4, with 9 bases in between.